This T cell receptor (beta chain) was observed in a study of cytomegalovirus exposure and HLA in healthy donors. Trimming took off 0 bases at V and 6 bases at J, with 8 bases between the two ends. CDR3 length: 14 amino acids. Germline assignment: CDR1 MRHNA and CDR2 SNTAGT. Study findings and constraints: Looking again later, the authors saw that most CMV-associated TCR beta chains seemed HLA-restricted.

In this sample, this clone turned up a few times. Its antigen is unknown. PCR was performed using 60 Vbeta and 13 Jbeta primers. Some clones are missing from TCRdb's copy, which holds only in-frame ones; the method was immunoSEQ multiplex PCR. The data contain more than 95,000 clones, around three quarters of them singletons. The rearrangement uses TRBV6-4 and TRBJ2-2; tentative D call: TRBD1 (5 bases). Material: PBMCs. This TCR derives from a man aged 40-55 years in good health and CMV-seronegative. The CDR3 coding sequence is TGTGCCAGCAGTGACTCCCAGGGTGCCGGGGAGCTGTTTTTT. Its protein product is CASSDSQGAGELFF.